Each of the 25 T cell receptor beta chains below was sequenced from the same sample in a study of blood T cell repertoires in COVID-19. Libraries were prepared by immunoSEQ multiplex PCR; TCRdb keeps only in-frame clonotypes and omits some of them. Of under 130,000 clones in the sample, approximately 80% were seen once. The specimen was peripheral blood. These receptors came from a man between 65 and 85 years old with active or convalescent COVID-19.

In DNA form, the CDR3 reads TGTGCCAGCACCAAGGGGGCAGATACGCAGTATTTT. It is translated as CASTKGADTQYF. The chain joins TRBV5-5 to TRBJ2-3; a weak D match, TRBD1 (6 bases). The germline gives CDR1 SGHKS, CDR2 YYEKEE (reference sequence). The CDR3 runs 12 residues. The V and J ends lost 6 bases and 4 bases respectively, with 9 bases between them.

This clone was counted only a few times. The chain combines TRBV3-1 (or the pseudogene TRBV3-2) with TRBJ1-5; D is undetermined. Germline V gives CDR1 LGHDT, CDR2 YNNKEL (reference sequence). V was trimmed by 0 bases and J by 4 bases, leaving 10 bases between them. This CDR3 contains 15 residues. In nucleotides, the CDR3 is TGTGCCAGCAGCCAAGAAGGAGGCCCAAATCAGCCCCAGCATTTT. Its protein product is CASSQEGGPNQPQHF.

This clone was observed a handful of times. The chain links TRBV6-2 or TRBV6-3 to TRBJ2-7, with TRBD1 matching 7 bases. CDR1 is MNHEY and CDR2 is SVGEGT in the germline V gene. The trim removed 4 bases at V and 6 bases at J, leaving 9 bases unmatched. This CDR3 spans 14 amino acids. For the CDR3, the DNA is TGTGCCAGCAGTTTGTTCGCGACAGGGCGCGAGCAGTACTTC. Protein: CASSLFATGREQYF.

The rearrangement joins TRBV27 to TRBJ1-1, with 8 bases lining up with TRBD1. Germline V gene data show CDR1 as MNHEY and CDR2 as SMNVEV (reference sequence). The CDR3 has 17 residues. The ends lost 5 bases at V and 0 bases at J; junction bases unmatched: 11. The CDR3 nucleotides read TGTGCCAGCAGTCCGTACCCGGGACAGGAATTGAACACTGAAGCTTTCTTT. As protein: CASSPYPGQELNTEAFF.

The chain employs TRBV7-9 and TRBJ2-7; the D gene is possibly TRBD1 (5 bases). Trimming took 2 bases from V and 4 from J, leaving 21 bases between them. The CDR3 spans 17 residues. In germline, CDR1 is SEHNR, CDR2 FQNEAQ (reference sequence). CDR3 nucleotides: TGTGCCAGCAGCTTATCCTCCGGTCCAGGGTATATTTACGAGCAGTACTTC. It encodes CASSLSSGPGYIYEQYF.

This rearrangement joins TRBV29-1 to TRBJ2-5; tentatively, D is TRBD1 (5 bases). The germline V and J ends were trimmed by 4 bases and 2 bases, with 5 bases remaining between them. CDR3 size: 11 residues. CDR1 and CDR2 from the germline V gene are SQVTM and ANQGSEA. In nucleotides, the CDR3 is TGCAGCGTTGGACAGCAAGAGACCCAGTACTTC. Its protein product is CSVGQQETQYF.

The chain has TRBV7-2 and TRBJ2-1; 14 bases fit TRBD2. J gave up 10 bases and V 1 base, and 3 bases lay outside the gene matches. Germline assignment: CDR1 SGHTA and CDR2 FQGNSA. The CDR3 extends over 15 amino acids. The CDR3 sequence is CASSLGLAGGREQFF. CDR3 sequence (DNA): TGTGCCAGCAGCTTAGGACTAGCGGGAGGGCGGGAGCAGTTCTTC.

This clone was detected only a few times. The CDR3 loop is CASSATGGETQYF. The DNA of the CDR3 is TGTGCCAGTAGTGCCACAGGGGGAGAGACCCAGTACTTC. The chain employs TRBV19 and TRBJ2-5; 8 bases match TRBD1. CDR3 length: 13 residues. Unmatched junction bases numbered 3, after V lost 5 bases and J lost 4 bases. Germline V gives CDR1 LNHDA, CDR2 SQIVND (reference sequence).

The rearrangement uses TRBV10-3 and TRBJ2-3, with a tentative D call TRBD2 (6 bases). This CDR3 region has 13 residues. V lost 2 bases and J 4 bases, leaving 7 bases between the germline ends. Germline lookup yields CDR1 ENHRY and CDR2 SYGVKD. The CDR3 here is CAISERDSDTQYF. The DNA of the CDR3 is TGTGCCATCAGTGAGAGGGACTCAGATACGCAGTATTTT.

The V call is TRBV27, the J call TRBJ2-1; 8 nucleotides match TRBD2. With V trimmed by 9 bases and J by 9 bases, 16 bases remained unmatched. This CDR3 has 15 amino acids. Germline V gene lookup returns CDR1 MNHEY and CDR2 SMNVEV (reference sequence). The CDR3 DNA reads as TGTGCCAGTGTACCGGGGACTAGGGCGGAGGGTGAGCAGTTCTTC. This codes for CASVPGTRAEGEQFF.

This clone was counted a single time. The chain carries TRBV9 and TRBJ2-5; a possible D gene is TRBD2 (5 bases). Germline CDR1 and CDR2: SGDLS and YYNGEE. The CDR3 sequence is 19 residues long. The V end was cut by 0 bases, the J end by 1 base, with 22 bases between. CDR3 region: CASSVGNGIDPFLQETQYF. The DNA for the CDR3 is TGTGCCAGCAGCGTAGGTAACGGGATAGACCCCTTCCTCCAAGAGACCCAGTACTTC.

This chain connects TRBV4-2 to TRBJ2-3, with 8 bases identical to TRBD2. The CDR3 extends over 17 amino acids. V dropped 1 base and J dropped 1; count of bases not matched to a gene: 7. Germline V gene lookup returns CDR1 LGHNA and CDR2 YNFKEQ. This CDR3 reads CASSQVGLARGTDTQYF. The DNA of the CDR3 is TGTGCCAGCAGCCAAGTTGGACTAGCCCGTGGCACAGATACGCAGTATTTT.

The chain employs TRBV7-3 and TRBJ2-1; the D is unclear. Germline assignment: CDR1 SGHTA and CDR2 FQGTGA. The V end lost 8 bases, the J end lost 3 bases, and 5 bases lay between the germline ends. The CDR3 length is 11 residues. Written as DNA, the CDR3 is TGTGCCAGCCCCGTCTACAATGAGCAGTTCTTC. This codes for CASPVYNEQFF.

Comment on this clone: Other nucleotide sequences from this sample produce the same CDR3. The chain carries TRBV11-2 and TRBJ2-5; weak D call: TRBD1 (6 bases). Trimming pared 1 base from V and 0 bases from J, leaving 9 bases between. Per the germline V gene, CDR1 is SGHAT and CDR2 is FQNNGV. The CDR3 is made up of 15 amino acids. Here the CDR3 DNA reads TGTGCCAGCAGCTTAGGAAGGGGGAACCAAGAGACCCAGTACTTC. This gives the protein CASSLGRGNQETQYF.

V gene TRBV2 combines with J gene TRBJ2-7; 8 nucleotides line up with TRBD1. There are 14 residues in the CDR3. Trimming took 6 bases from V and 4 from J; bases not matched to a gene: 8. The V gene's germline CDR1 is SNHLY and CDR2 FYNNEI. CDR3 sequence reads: CASRPTGGTYEQYF. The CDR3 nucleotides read TGTGCCAGCAGACCAACAGGGGGAACTTACGAGCAGTACTTC. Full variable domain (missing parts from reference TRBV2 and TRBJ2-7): EPEVTQTPSHQVTQMGQEVILRCVPISNHLYFYWYRQILGQKVEFLVSFYNNEISEKSEIFDDQFSVERPDGSNFTLKIRSTKLEDSAMYFCASRPTGGTYEQYFGPGTRLTVT.

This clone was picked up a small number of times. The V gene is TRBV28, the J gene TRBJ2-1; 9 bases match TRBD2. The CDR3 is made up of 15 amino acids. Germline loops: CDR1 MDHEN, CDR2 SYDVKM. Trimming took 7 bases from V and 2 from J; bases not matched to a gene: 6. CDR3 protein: CASTRGGAPYNEQFF. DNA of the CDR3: TGTGCCAGCACACGCGGGGGGGCACCCTACAATGAGCAGTTCTTC.

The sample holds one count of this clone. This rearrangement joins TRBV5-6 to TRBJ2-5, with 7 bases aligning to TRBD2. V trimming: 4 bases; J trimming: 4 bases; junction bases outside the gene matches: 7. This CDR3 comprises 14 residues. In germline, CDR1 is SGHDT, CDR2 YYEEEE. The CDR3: CASSRTSAGETQYF. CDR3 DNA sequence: TGTGCCAGCAGCCGTACTAGCGCGGGAGAGACCCAGTACTTC.

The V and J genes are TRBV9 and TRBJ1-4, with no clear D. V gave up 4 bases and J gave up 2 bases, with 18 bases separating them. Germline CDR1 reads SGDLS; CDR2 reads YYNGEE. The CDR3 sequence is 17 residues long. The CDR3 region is CASSKSQVPATNEKLFF. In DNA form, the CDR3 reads TGTGCCAGCAGCAAGAGTCAGGTCCCGGCGACTAATGAAAAACTGTTTTTT. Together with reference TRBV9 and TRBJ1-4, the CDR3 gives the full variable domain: DSGVTQTPKHLITATGQRVTLRCSPRSGDLSVYWYQQSLDQGLQFLIQYYNGEERAKGNILERFSAQQFPDLHSELNLSSLELGDSALYFCASSKSQVPATNEKLFFGSGTQLSVL.

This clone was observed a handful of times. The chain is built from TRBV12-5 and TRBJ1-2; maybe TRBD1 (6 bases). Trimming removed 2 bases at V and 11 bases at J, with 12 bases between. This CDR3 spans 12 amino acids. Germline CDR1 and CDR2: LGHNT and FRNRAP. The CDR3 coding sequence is TGTGCTAGTGGTTTGTCCTCCGGGACATACACCTTC. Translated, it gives CASGLSSGTYTF.

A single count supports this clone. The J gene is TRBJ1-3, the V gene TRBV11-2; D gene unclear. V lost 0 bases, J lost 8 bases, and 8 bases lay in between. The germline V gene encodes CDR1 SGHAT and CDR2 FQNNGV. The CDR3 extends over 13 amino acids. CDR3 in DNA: TGTGCCAGCAGCTTAGATCGGGAAGACACCATATATTTT. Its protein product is CASSLDREDTIYF.

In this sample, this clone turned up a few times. The CDR3 spells CAISDPGRGSGNTIYF. The CDR3 DNA sequence: TGTGCCATCAGTGACCCCGGACGGGGCTCTGGAAACACCATATATTTT. V and J are TRBV10-3 and TRBJ1-3; D is ambiguous. This CDR3 region has 16 residues. The germline V and J ends were trimmed by 3 bases and 0 bases, with 12 bases remaining between them. The germline gives CDR1 ENHRY, CDR2 SYGVKD.

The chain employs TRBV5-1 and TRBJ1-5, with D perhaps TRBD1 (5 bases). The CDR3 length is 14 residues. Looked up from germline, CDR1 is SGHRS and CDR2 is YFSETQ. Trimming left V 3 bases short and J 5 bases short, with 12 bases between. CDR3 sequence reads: CASSWGGADQPQHF. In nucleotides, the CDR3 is TGCGCCAGCAGCTGGGGGGGAGCCGATCAGCCCCAGCATTTT.

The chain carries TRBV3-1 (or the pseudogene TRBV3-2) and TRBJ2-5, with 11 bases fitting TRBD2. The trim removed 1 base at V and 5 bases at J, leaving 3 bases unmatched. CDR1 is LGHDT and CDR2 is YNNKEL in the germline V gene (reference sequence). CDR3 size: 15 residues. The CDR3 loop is CASSQASSGGETQYF. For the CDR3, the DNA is TGTGCCAGCAGCCAAGCCTCTAGCGGGGGGGAGACCCAGTACTTC.

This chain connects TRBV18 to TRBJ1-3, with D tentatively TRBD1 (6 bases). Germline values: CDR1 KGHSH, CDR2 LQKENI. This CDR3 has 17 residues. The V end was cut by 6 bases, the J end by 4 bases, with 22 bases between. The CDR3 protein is CASSEEMGARGGNTIYF. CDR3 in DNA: TGTGCCAGCTCCGAAGAAATGGGGGCCCGAGGAGGAAACACCATATATTTT.

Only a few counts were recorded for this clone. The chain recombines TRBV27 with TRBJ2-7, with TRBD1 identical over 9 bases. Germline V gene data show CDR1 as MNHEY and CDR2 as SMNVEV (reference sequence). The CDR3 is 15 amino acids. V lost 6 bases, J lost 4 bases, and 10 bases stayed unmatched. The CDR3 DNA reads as TGTGCCAGCAGGCAACCGGGACAGGGAACGTACGAGCAGTACTTC. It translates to CASRQPGQGTYEQYF.